This T cell receptor beta chain is drawn from a study of Tregs in tolerant kidney transplant recipients. As for the study in general: Related graft donors supplied nonmyeloablative bone marrow transplants, and mixed chimerism was transient. General study results and limits: Findings come from small patient numbers and require larger validation. Biological reproducibility was not directly addressed in this study.

V shed 2 bases and J 1 base; nucleotides not matched to a gene: 7. Germline CDR1 is SQVTM and CDR2 is ANQGSEA. CDR3 length: 15 amino acids. Here immunoSEQ multiplex PCR was the method, and the copy in TCRdb shows in-frame clones only, minus some. The sample holds under 95,000 clones, around 93% seen once. On this clone itself: The antigen remains unidentified.

The sequence was obtained from a human donor who received a combined kidney and bone marrow transplant. This sample comprised Tregs from blood, obtained before the transplant. V and J are TRBV29-1 and TRBJ1-1; the match to TRBD1 covers 7 bases. CDR3 residues: CSVETTGVPNTEAFF. In DNA form, the CDR3 reads TGCAGCGTTGAAACCACAGGGGTCCCGAACACTGAAGCTTTCTTT.